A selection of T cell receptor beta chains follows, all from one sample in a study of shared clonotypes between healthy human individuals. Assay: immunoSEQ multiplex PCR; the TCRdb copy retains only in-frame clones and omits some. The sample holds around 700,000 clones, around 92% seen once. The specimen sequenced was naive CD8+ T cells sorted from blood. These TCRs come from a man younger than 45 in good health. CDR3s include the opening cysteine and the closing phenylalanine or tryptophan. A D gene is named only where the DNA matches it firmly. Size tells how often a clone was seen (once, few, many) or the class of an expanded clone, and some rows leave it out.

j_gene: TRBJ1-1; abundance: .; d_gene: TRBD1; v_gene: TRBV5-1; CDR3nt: TGCGCCAGCAGCTTGGCCATCGGGAGGGGGCTTATGAACACTGAAGCTTTCTTT; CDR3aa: CASSLAIGRGLMNTEAFF
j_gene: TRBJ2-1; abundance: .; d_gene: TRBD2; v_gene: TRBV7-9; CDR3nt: TGTGCCAGCACCCTACAACTAGCGGTCTACAATGAGCAGTTCTTC; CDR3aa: CASTLQLAVYNEQFF
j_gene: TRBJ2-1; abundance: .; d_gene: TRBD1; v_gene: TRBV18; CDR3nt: TGTGCCAGCTCACCATCTCTCGGACAGGGCTCAGGTGAGCAGTTCTTC; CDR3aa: CASSPSLGQGSGEQFF
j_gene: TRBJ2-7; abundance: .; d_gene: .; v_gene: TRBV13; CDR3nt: TGTGCCAGCAGCCCCGGGACTTCGAGTCTTGAGCAGTACTTC; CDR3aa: CASSPGTSSLEQYF
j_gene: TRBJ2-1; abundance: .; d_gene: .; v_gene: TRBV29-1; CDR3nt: TGCAGCGTTGAACGAGCGCTTAGCTCCTACAATGAGCAGTTCTTC; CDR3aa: CSVERALSSYNEQFF
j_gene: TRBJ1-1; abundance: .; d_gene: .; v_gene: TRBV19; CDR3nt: TGTGCCAGTACTCAATCCTTGTCAATGAACACTGAAGCTTTCTTT; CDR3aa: CASTQSLSMNTEAFF
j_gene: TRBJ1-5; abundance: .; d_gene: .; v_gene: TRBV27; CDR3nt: TGTGCCAGCAGTTTAATCGGCAGCAATCAGCCCCAGCATTTT; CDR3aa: CASSLIGSNQPQHF
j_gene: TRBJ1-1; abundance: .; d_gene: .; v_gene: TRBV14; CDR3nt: TGTGCCAGCAGCCAGGATACCCGGGTGAACACTGAAGCTTTCTTT; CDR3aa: CASSQDTRVNTEAFF
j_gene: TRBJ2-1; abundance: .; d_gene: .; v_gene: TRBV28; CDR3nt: TGTGCCAGCAGCCAAGGACTACTAGGTACTGAGCAGTTCTTC; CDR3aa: CASSQGLLGTEQFF
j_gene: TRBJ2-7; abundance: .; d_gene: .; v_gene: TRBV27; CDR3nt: TGTGCCAGCAGTTTATTTGATGCCTCCTACGAGCAGTACTTC; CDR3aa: CASSLFDASYEQYF
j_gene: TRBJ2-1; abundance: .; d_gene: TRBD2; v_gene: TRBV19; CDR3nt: TGTGCCAGTAGCGGTCTAGCGGGGTGGGAGCAGTTCTTC; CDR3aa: CASSGLAGWEQFF
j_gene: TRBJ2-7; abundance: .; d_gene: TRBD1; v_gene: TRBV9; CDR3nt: TGTGCCAGCAGCGCGGACAGGGAGTACGAGCAGTACTTC; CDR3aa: CASSADREYEQYF
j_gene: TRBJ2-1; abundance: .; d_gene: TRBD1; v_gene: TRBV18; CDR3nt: TGTGCCAGCTCACCACGGGACAGGGACAATGAGCAGTTCTTC; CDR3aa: CASSPRDRDNEQFF
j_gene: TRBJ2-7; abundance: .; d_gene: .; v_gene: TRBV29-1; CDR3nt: TGCAGCGTTGTTCAGTCAGCCAACTCCTACGAGCAGTACTTC; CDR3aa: CSVVQSANSYEQYF
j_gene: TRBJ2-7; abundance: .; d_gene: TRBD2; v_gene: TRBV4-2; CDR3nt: TGTGCCAGCAGCCAGGGACTAGCGGGTTCCTACGAGCAGTACTTC; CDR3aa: CASSQGLAGSYEQYF
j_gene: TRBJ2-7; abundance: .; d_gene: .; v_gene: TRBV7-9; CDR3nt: TGTGCCAGCAGCTCAACTCCCGACACTTTCTACGAGCAGTACTTC; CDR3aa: CASSSTPDTFYEQYF
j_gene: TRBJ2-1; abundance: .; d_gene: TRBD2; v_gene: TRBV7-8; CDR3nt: TGTGCCAGCAGCTTAGGGTTTGGGACTAGCCTTAATGAGCAGTTCTTC; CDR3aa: CASSLGFGTSLNEQFF
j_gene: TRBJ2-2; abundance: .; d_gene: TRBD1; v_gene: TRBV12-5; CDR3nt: TGTGCTAGTGGGCAGGGGGCCGGGGAGCTGTTTTTT; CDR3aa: CASGQGAGELFF
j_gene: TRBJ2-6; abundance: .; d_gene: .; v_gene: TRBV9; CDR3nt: TGTGCCAGCAGTGATAACAGGGTCTCTGGGGCCAACGTCCTGACTTTC; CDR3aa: CASSDNRVSGANVLTF
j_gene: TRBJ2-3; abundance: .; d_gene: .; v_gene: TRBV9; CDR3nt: TGTGCCAGCAGCGTACTCCAGGGCCCCCCAGATACGCAGTATTTT; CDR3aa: CASSVLQGPPDTQYF
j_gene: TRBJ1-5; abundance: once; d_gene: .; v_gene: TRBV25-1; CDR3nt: TGTGCCAGCAGTGCAGGCCCCGAGGGTCTTGGTGAGCAGCCCCAGCATTTT; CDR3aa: CASSAGPEGLGEQPQHF
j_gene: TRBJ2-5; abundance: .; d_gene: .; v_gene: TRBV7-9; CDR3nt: TGTGCCAGCAGTCCTCAGGGTAATGTCACCCAGTACTTC; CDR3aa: CASSPQGNVTQYF
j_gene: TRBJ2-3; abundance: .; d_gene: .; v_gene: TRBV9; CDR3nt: TGTGCCAGCAGCGTAACCAGCACAGATACGCAGTATTTT; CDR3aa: CASSVTSTDTQYF
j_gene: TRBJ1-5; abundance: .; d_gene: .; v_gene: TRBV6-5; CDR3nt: TGTGCCAGCAGTTTCCTGCTGGGACAGCCCCAGCATTTT; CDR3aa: CASSFLLGQPQHF
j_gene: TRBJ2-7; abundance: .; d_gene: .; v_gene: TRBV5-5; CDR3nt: TGTGCCAGCAGCTTCTTTTTCGGTCGAGACTACGAGCAGTACTTC; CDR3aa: CASSFFFGRDYEQYF
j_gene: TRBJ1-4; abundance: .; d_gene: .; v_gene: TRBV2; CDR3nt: TGTGCCACCTACAGGGACCAAGAGTTTCGGGATGAAAAACTGTTTTTT; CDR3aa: CATYRDQEFRDEKLFF
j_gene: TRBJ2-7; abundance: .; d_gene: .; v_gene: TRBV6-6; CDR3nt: TGTGCCAGCCGGGACACGACCTACGAGCAGTACTTC; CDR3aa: CASRDTTYEQYF
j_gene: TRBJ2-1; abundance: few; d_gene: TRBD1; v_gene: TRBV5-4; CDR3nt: TGTGCCAGCAGCTTGGAGGACAGGAGAAACAATGAGCAGTTCTTC; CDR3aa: CASSLEDRRNNEQFF
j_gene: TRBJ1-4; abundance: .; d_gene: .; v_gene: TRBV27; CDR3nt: TGTGCCAGCACCACAATAGACAGCCTGAATGAAAAACTGTTTTTT; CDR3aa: CASTTIDSLNEKLFF
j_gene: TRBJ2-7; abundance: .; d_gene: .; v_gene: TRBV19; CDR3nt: TGTGCCAGTAGCAGGGACTGGAACTACGAGCAGTACTTC; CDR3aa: CASSRDWNYEQYF
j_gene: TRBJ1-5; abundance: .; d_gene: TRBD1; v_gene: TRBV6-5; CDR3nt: TGTGCCAGCAGTAGCGGGACAGGGTATCAGCCCCAGCATTTT; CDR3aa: CASSSGTGYQPQHF
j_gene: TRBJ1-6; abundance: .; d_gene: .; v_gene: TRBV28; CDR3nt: TGTGCCAGCAGTTTGAGGACCGTCTGGGGTAATTCACCCCTCCACTTT; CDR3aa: CASSLRTVWGNSPLHF
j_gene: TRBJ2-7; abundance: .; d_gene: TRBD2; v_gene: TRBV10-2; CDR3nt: TGCGCCAGCAGTGAGCCTAGGGAGGGCGCTTACGAGCAGTACTTC; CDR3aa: CASSEPREGAYEQYF
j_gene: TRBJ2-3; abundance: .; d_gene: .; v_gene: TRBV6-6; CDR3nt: TGTGCCAGCAGTTACTCGAATAGTAGGGAAGCAGATACGCAGTATTTT; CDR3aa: CASSYSNSREADTQYF
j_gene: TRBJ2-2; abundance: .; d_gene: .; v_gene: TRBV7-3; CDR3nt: TGTGCCAGCAGCTCCCCAAAGGACGAGAACACCGGGGAGCTGTTTTTT; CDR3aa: CASSSPKDENTGELFF
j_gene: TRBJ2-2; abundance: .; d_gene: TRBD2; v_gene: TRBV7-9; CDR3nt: TGTGCCAGCAGCTCGACTAGCGGGAGGTCGAACACCGGGGAGCTGTTTTTT; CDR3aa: CASSSTSGRSNTGELFF
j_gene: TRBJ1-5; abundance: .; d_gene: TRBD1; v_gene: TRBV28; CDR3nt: TGTGCCAGCTCCCGGACAGGGTGGACCAATCAGCCCCAGCATTTT; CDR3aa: CASSRTGWTNQPQHF
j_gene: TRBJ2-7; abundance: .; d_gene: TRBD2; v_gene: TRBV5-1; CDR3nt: TGCGCCAGCAGCAAGGGACTAGCTGACTTATACGAGCAGTACTTC; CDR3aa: CASSKGLADLYEQYF
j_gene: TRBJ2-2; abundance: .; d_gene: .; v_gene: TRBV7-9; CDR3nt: TGTGCCAGCACAATAGACAGAGTAGCAGAGAACACCGGGGAGCTGTTTTTT; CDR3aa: CASTIDRVAENTGELFF
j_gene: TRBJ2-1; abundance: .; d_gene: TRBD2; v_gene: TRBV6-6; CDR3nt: TGTGCCAGCAGAATCGGGAGGAGCTCCTACAATGAGCAGTTCTTC; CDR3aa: CASRIGRSSYNEQFF
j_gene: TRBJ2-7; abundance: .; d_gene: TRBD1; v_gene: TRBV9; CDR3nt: TGTGCCAGCAGCGCTAGAACAGGGGGCTACGAGCAGTACTTC; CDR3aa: CASSARTGGYEQYF
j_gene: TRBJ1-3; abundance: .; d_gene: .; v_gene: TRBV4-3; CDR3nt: TGCGCCAGCAGCCACGGGGCCTCTGGAAACACCATATATTTT; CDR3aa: CASSHGASGNTIYF
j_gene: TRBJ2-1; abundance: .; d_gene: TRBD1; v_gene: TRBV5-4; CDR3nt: TGTGCCAGCAGCCGAGACAGGGGAAATGCCAATGAGCAGTTCTTC; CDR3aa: CASSRDRGNANEQFF
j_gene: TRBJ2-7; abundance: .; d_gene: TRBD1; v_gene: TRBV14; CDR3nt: TGTGCCAGCAGCCAGCCGGGACAGGCCGACGAGCAGTACTTC; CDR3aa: CASSQPGQADEQYF
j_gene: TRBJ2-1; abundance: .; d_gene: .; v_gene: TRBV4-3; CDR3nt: TGCGCCAGCAGCCTGACTTCTATAACCTCCGGTGAGCAGTTCTTC; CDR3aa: CASSLTSITSGEQFF
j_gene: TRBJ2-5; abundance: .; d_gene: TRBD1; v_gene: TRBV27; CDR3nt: TGTGCCAGCAGTCTTACCGGGACAGAGTACCAAGAGACCCAGTACTTC; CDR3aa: CASSLTGTEYQETQYF
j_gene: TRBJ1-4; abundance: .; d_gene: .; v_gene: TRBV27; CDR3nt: TGTGCCAGCAGTTCCGGGGCCGTGAATGAAAAACTGTTTTTT; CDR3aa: CASSSGAVNEKLFF
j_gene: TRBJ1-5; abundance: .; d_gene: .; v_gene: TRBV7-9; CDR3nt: TGTGCCAGCAGCTTATCAGGGGCGACGGGTCAGCCCCAGCATTTT; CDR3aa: CASSLSGATGQPQHF
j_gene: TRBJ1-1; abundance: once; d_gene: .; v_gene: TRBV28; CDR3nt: TGTGCCAGCAGTCTTCGAAAAGACAGCTTGAACACTGAAGCTTTCTTT; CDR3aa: CASSLRKDSLNTEAFF
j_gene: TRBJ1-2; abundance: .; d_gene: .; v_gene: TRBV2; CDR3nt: TGTGCCAGCAGTGGGGAGATGACAGGTTACTATGGCTACACCTTC; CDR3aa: CASSGEMTGYYGYTF
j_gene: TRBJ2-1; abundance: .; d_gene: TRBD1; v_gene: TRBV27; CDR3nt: TGTGCCAGCAGTCCCGACAGGGGTGGCTACAATGAGCAGTTCTTC; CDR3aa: CASSPDRGGYNEQFF
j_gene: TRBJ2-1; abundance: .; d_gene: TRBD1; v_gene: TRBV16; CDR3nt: TGTGCCAGCAGCCAATTCGGACAGGGGTTAGACAATGAGCAGTTCTTC; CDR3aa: CASSQFGQGLDNEQFF
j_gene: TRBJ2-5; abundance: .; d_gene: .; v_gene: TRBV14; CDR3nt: TGTGCCAGCAGCCAAGCCAGCCCCTTAAAGGGAGCGGACCAAGAGACCCAGTACTTC; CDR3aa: CASSQASPLKGADQETQYF